The 22 T cell receptor beta chains listed next were all sequenced from one sample in a study of blood T cell repertoires in COVID-19. The method was immunoSEQ multiplex PCR; TCRdb's version includes in-frame clones alone and lacks a portion of them. This repertoire shows 110,000 to 150,000 clones, around 80% found once; its top ten account for 3.5% to 4.5%. The sample comprised peripheral blood. Every receptor here comes from a man in his 60s with acute or convalescent COVID-19.

The gene calls are TRBV19 and TRBJ2-7, with 9 bases matching TRBD2. V was clipped by 2 bases and J by 6 bases; unmatched bases: 11. The CDR3 consists of 16 residues. Germline V gene lookup returns CDR1 LNHDA and CDR2 SQIVND (reference sequence). CDR3 in DNA: TGTGCCAGTAGTATAAAACGGGCGGGAGGGCCGGGCGAGCAGTACTTC. Translated, it gives CASSIKRAGGPGEQYF.

This clone was recorded a few times. V is TRBV13 and J is TRBJ2-7, with 7 positions matching TRBD1. The CDR3 is 13 residues long. Germline CDR1 is PRHDT and CDR2 is FYEKMQ (reference sequence). The J segment lost 3 bases and the V segment lost 5 bases, leaving 4 bases of the junction unmatched. CDR3 coding DNA: TGTGCCAGCAGCGGCGGACAGGACTACGAGCAGTACTTC. Translation: CASSGGQDYEQYF.

This clone showed up just a few times. The chain links TRBV7-3 to TRBJ2-7; 10 positions agree with TRBD1. This CDR3 is built from 15 residues. Trimming removed 3 bases from V and 4 bases from J; junction bases left unmatched: 6. Germline values: CDR1 SGHTA, CDR2 FQGTGA. The CDR3 spells CASSFESGQGYEQYF. CDR3 DNA sequence: TGTGCCAGCAGCTTCGAATCGGGACAGGGGTACGAGCAGTACTTC. The variable domain in full, with the rest retrieved from reference TRBV7-3 and TRBJ2-7, is GAGVSQTPSNKVTEKGKYVELRCDPISGHTALYWYRQSLGQGPEFLIYFQGTGAADDSGLPNDRFFAVRPEGSVSTLKIQRTERGDSAVYLCASSFESGQGYEQYFGPGTRLTVT.

The chain is built from TRBV7-9 and TRBJ1-5; 8 positions agree with TRBD1. After removal of 4 bases from V and 4 bases from J, the junction contained 6 bases not matched to a gene. The germline V gene has CDR1 SEHNR and CDR2 FQNEAQ (reference sequence). This CDR3 spans 15 amino acids. The CDR3 sequence: CASSSTGVLNQPQHF. As DNA, the CDR3 is TGTGCCAGCAGCTCGACAGGGGTCCTAAATCAGCCCCAGCATTTT.

CDR3 in amino acids: CASSFHLGQGLVQYF. The CDR3 coding sequence is TGTGCCAGCAGCTTCCATTTGGGACAGGGACTGGTGCAGTACTTC. The chain couples TRBV11-2 to TRBJ2-7, with 9 bases matching TRBD1. Germline trimming cut 3 bases from V and 9 bases from J; bases unmatched to any gene: 12. Germline CDR1 SGHAT, CDR2 FQNNGV. This CDR3 has 15 amino acids.

The chain couples TRBV18 to TRBJ2-3; 9 nucleotides agree with TRBD2. V dropped 5 bases and J dropped 3; count of bases not matched to a gene: 3. Germline CDR1 and CDR2: KGHSH and LQKENI. The CDR3 has 14 amino acids. The CDR3 is CASSLAGDTDTQYF. CDR3 in DNA: TGTGCCAGCTCATTAGCGGGAGATACAGATACGCAGTATTTT.

V and J are TRBV10-1 and TRBJ1-1; D not resolved. Germline CDR1 is WNHNN and CDR2 is SYGVQD (reference sequence). Trimming removed 6 bases from V and 3 bases from J, with 11 bases in between. The CDR3 is made up of 13 amino acids. This CDR3 reads CASSPRLDTEAFF. The CDR3, as DNA: TGCGCCAGCAGCCCCCGGTTGGACACTGAAGCTTTCTTT.

V and J are TRBV28 and TRBJ1-5, with TRBD1 identical over 10 bases. CDR3 length equals 14 residues. Unmatched junction bases numbered 2, after V lost 6 bases and J lost 3 bases. The V gene's germline CDR1 is MDHEN and CDR2 SYDVKM. The CDR3 spells CASSGTGVNQPQHF. The CDR3 nucleotides read TGTGCCAGCAGCGGGACAGGGGTCAATCAGCCCCAGCATTTT.

The V gene is TRBV2, the J gene TRBJ2-3; D may be TRBD2 (6 bases). The CDR3 runs to 15 residues. CDR1 is SNHLY and CDR2 is FYNNEI in the germline V gene. Trimming removed 3 bases at V and 2 bases at J, with 12 bases between. The CDR3 here is CASSDKGRDTDTQYF. CDR3 bases: TGTGCCAGCAGTGATAAAGGGCGGGACACAGATACGCAGTATTTT.

The chain is built from TRBV7-8 and TRBJ1-1; no firm D call. Germline CDR1 is SGHVS and CDR2 is FQNEAQ. This CDR3 region has 15 residues. With 1 base removed from V and 1 base from J, the gap between germline ends came to 10 bases. This chain's CDR3 is CASSLDLMRNTEAFF. The CDR3 DNA follows: TGTGCCAGCAGCTTAGACCTTATGCGGAACACTGAAGCTTTCTTT.

The rearrangement links TRBV19 to TRBJ2-3; 8 bases match TRBD2. Germline loops: CDR1 LNHDA, CDR2 SQIVND (reference sequence). CDR3 length: 16 residues. The trim removed 4 bases at V and 4 bases at J, leaving 10 bases unmatched. CDR3 protein: CASSTLSSGRADTQYF. In nucleotides, the CDR3 is TGTGCCAGTAGTACATTGAGTTCCGGGAGGGCAGATACGCAGTATTTT.

The CDR3 region is CAIRGRDYTDTQYF. The CDR3 DNA sequence: TGTGCCATCAGGGGGCGGGACTACACAGATACGCAGTATTTT. This chain uses TRBV10-3 with TRBJ2-3; 7 bases are a match to TRBD2. V gave up 6 bases and J gave up 2 bases; unmatched junction bases: 5. The CDR3 spans 14 residues. Germline V CDR1 and CDR2: ENHRY, SYGVKD.

A note on this clone: The sample carries other DNA sequences with the same CDR3. This rearrangement joins TRBV12-3 or TRBV12-4 to TRBJ2-5; D call uncertain. CDR3 length equals 12 residues. V was trimmed by 3 bases and J by 2 bases, leaving 4 bases between them. The CDR3 loop reads CASSLSQETQYF. The CDR3 DNA follows: TGTGCCAGCAGTTTGTCGCAAGAGACCCAGTACTTC.

About this clone itself: At the DNA level, this CDR3 is encoded by other sequences in the same sample as well. The chain carries TRBV4-1 and TRBJ2-1; D call uncertain. Germline assignment: CDR1 MGHRA and CDR2 YSYEKL. This CDR3 region has 14 residues. Between the trimmed V and J ends, which lost 1 base and 7 bases, there was a span of 11 bases. The CDR3 reads CASSQGTGLNEQFF. The CDR3 DNA reads as TGCGCCAGCAGCCAAGGAACTGGGCTGAATGAGCAGTTCTTC.

This clone is a singleton in its sample. The genes are TRBV11-2 and TRBJ1-1, with D possibly TRBD1 on 5 matching bases. CDR1 SGHAT and CDR2 FQNNGV come from the germline V gene. This CDR3 is 15 amino acids long. V lost 1 base, J lost 3 bases, and 12 bases lay in between. CDR3 in amino acids: CASSLVQGGYTEAFF. CDR3 in DNA: TGTGCCAGCAGCTTAGTTCAGGGAGGGTACACTGAAGCTTTCTTT.

The chain links TRBV7-9 to TRBJ1-2, with no clear D. V shed 1 base and J shed 4 bases, with 10 bases lying between them. Germline CDR1 SEHNR, CDR2 FQNEAQ (reference sequence). This CDR3 contains 14 residues. CDR3 amino acids: CASSLGSEAYGYTF. The CDR3 nucleotides are TGTGCCAGCAGCTTAGGATCGGAGGCCTATGGCTACACCTTC.

V is TRBV5-6 and J is TRBJ1-1; 11 bases are a match to TRBD1. Per germline, CDR1 SGHDT and CDR2 YYEEEE. Trimming removed 1 base from V and 4 bases from J; junction bases left unmatched: 6. The CDR3 covers 16 residues. The CDR3 region is CASSLLGQGVITEAFF. In nucleotides, the CDR3 is TGTGCCAGCAGCTTGTTGGGACAGGGGGTAATCACTGAAGCTTTCTTT.

The chain recombines TRBV4-1 with TRBJ1-1; the D is unclear. The V and J ends lost 1 base and 1 base respectively, with 7 bases between them. Germline values: CDR1 MGHRA, CDR2 YSYEKL. The CDR3 length is 14 residues. DNA for the CDR3: TGCGCCAGCAGCCAAGGGCGGAAGAACACTGAAGCTTTCTTT. This codes for CASSQGRKNTEAFF.

The chain has TRBV2 and TRBJ2-5, with TRBD2 matching over 9 bases. CDR1 is SNHLY and CDR2 is FYNNEI in the germline V gene. This CDR3 spans 16 amino acids. The junction had 7 bases not matched to a gene; V was cut back by 0 bases and J by 5 bases. Here the CDR3 reads CASSEALLAGTETQYF. CDR3 in DNA: TGTGCCAGCAGTGAAGCGCTTCTAGCGGGAACGGAGACCCAGTACTTC.

CDR3: CASSSGRSTGEQYF. For the CDR3, the DNA is TGTGCCAGCAGCTCCGGAAGGTCGACGGGAGAGCAGTACTTC. The V gene is TRBV5-8, the J gene TRBJ2-7; tentative D call: TRBD2 (5 bases). The CDR3 runs 14 residues. The V and J ends lost 3 bases and 7 bases respectively, with 17 bases between them. Looked up from germline, CDR1 is SGHTS and CDR2 is YDEGEE.

The chain uses TRBV30 and TRBJ1-4; TRBD1 matches at 7 bases. The CDR3 runs 13 residues. The germline V gene encodes CDR1 GTSNPN and CDR2 SVGIG (reference sequence). V was clipped by 2 bases and J by 4 bases; unmatched bases: 1. The CDR3 DNA is TGTGCCTGGAGTACAGGGGTTAATGAAAAACTGTTTTTT. As protein: CAWSTGVNEKLFF.

This clone was seen only a few times. Sequence at one end of the junction differs from germline and may be a read error. The gene calls are TRBV18 and TRBJ2-6, with D unresolved. The CDR3 runs to 18 residues. Germline CDR1 KGHSH, CDR2 LQKENI. The CDR3 coding sequence is TGTGCCAGTTCACCACAATATCACAGCCGCTCTGGGGCCAACGTCCTGACTTTC. Translated: CASSPQYHSRSGANVLTF.